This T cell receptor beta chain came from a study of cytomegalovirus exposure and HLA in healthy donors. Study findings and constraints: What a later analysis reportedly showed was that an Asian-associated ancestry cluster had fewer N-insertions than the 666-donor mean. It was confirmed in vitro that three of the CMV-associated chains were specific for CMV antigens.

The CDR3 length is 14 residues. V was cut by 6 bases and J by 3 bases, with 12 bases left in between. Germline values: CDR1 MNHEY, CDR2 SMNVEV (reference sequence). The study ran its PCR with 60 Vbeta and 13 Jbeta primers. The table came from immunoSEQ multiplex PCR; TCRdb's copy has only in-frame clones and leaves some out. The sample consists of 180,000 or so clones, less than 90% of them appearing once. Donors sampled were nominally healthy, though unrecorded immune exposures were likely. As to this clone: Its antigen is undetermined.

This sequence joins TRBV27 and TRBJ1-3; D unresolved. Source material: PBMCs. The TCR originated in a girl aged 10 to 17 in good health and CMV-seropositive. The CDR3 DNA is TGTGCCAGCAGCACTGGCGGATTTGGAAACACCATATATTTT. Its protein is CASSTGGFGNTIYF.